The 11 T cell receptor beta chains presented below share a single source sample, sequenced in a study of CD4 T cells in relation to SARS-CoV-2 and coronaviruses. CD4+ T cells from unexposed donors were obtained before the COVID-19 pandemic (2011-2018). The cells were cultured for less than twelve days before CD4+ T cells were isolated. Sequencing used immunoSEQ multiplex PCR; TCRdb keeps in-frame clones, though not all of them. The profile covers fewer than 20,000 clones, with 60% to 80% appearing a single time and roughly a fifth taken by the ten largest. These receptors' antigens are unknown. Material for sequencing was CD4+ T cells from PBMCs, cultured in vitro. Receptors were obtained from a human donor in good health.

The chain joins TRBV2 to TRBJ2-7; 8 bases are shared with TRBD1. With 6 bases clipped from V and 5 bases from J, the junction kept 3 bases outside the gene matches. CDR1 is SNHLY and CDR2 is FYNNEI in the germline V gene. The CDR3 runs 12 residues. The CDR3 region is CASSGQGHEQYF. The CDR3 DNA follows: TGTGCCAGCAGCGGACAGGGCCACGAGCAGTACTTC.

The chain has TRBV19 and TRBJ1-1; possibly TRBD1 for D (6 bases). The CDR3 runs 13 residues. Trimming cost V 6 bases and J 1 base, with 9 bases left between them. In germline, CDR1 is LNHDA, CDR2 SQIVND (reference sequence). The CDR3 bases are TGTGCCAGTAGAGTGGGGGCGAACACTGAAGCTTTCTTT. It specifies CASRVGANTEAFF.

V is TRBV9 and J is TRBJ2-1; TRBD1 matches at 9 bases. The CDR3 consists of 16 residues. Germline values: CDR1 SGDLS, CDR2 YYNGEE. V was clipped by 4 bases and J by 2 bases; unmatched bases: 7. The CDR3, as DNA: TGTGCCAGCAGCCTCCGGGACAGGGACCCCTACAATGAGCAGTTCTTC. Amino acids: CASSLRDRDPYNEQFF.

The CDR3 here is CASSATAYNEQFF. The CDR3 DNA reads TGTGCCAGCTCCGCGACAGCCTACAATGAGCAGTTCTTC. This chain links TRBV6-5 with TRBJ2-1; tentatively, D is TRBD1 (5 bases). The CDR3 totals 13 residues. V shed 8 bases and J shed 2 bases, with 10 bases lying between them. Germline-derived CDR1 and CDR2 are MNHEY and SVGAGI.

The J gene is TRBJ1-1, the V gene TRBV2, with no clear D. The CDR3 is made up of 13 amino acids. Trimming took 6 bases from V and 4 from J, leaving 12 bases between them. Per germline, CDR1 SNHLY and CDR2 FYNNEI. For the CDR3, the DNA is TGTGCCAGCAGACCTGGGGAGGGCACTGAAGCTTTCTTT. Its translation: CASRPGEGTEAFF.

The chain employs TRBV7-9 and TRBJ2-5; 7 bases align to TRBD2. This CDR3 has 14 residues. The V segment lost 4 bases and the J segment 5 bases; nucleotides outside the gene matches: 7. CDR1 SEHNR and CDR2 FQNEAQ come from the germline V gene (reference sequence). The CDR3 DNA sequence: TGTGCCAGCAGCTCCCAAGCGGGGCAGGAGACCCAGTACTTC. Its protein is CASSSQAGQETQYF.

This clone was found once. The chain is built from TRBV5-6 and TRBJ2-7; 11 nucleotides align to TRBD2. The germline V gene encodes CDR1 SGHDT and CDR2 YYEEEE. V lost 0 bases to trimming and J lost 3 bases; unmatched junction nucleotides: 11. This CDR3 is built from 18 residues. CDR3 in DNA: TGTGCCAGCAGCTTGGGTCGCCTAGCGGGAGGAGGACTCTACGAGCAGTACTTC. The encoded protein is CASSLGRLAGGGLYEQYF.

The DNA for the CDR3 is TGTGCCAGCAGCTCACTGACAGGTACCACTGAAGCTTTCTTT. The encoded protein is CASSSLTGTTEAFF. This chain uses TRBV5-6 with TRBJ1-1, with a possible D match to TRBD1 (6 bases). Trimming removed 3 bases from V and 4 bases from J, with 13 bases in between. The CDR3 spans 14 residues. Germline CDR1 reads SGHDT; CDR2 reads YYEEEE. The whole variable domain, filled in from reference TRBV5-6 and TRBJ1-1, reads DAGVTQSPTHLIKTRGQQVTLRCSPKSGHDTVSWYQQALGQGPQFIFQYYEEEERQRGNFPDRFSGHQFPNYSSELNVNALLLGDSALYLCASSSLTGTTEAFFGQGTRLTVV.

This chain uses TRBV18 with TRBJ2-7; 8 positions match TRBD2. V trimming: 3 bases; J trimming: 7 bases; junction bases outside the gene matches: 11. The CDR3 sequence is 15 residues long. Germline-derived CDR1 and CDR2 are KGHSH and LQKENI. CDR3 sequence (DNA): TGTGCCAGCTCACCGGGTACAGCGGGAGTTGGTGAGCAGTACTTC. Protein sequence: CASSPGTAGVGEQYF.

The chain has TRBV29-1 and TRBJ2-7, with TRBD1 as a possible D gene (6 bases). The germline V gene has CDR1 SQVTM and CDR2 ANQGSEA. V lost 5 bases to trimming and J lost 1 base, with 12 bases between them. The CDR3 contains 13 residues. Written as DNA, the CDR3 is TGCAGCGTTATTACGGACAGTTCCTACGAGCAGTACTTC. Translated: CSVITDSSYEQYF.

A single count supports this clone. The genes are TRBV5-1 and TRBJ1-2; D not resolved. The CDR3 runs 15 residues. Germline V gene sequence: CDR1 SGHRS, CDR2 YFSETQ. V shed 5 bases and J shed 1 base, with 15 bases lying between them. The CDR3 region is CASSGIWESNYGYTF. The CDR3 bases are TGCGCCAGCAGTGGGATTTGGGAGAGTAACTATGGCTACACCTTC.